Following are 31 T cell receptor beta chains from one sample sequenced in a study of cytomegalovirus exposure and HLA in healthy donors. With 60 Vbeta and 13 Jbeta primers, the PCR was carried out. This table comes from immunoSEQ multiplex PCR, and its TCRdb copy is limited to in-frame clones, with some not included. The sample records 95,000 to 100,000 clones, 65% to 85% being singletons. The specimen was PBMCs. The receptor source for this set is a man over 45 in good health and CMV-seronegative.

Only a few counts were recorded for this clone. In DNA form, the CDR3 reads TGTGCCAGCAGCTTAGTGGGCGGGAGTGGCGGTGAGCAGTTCTTC. It translates to CASSLVGGSGGEQFF. The chain has TRBV7-9 and TRBJ2-1, with TRBD2 matching over 7 bases. The germline gives CDR1 SEHNR, CDR2 FQNEAQ (reference sequence). Trimming took 1 base from V and 9 from J; bases not matched to a gene: 9. CDR3 length: 15 residues.

The chain carries TRBV28 and TRBJ1-2; 8 positions agree with TRBD1. The germline V gene has CDR1 MDHEN and CDR2 SYDVKM. V trimming: 10 bases; J trimming: 8 bases; junction bases outside the gene matches: 12. This CDR3 is 13 amino acids long. Here the CDR3 reads CATKGGTGGGYTF. The CDR3 DNA sequence: TGTGCCACCAAGGGTGGGACAGGCGGGGGCTACACCTTC.

This chain uses TRBV27 with TRBJ2-1, with TRBD2 matching over 7 bases. J lost 6 bases, V lost 6 bases, and 11 bases had no gene match. The CDR3 is 15 amino acids. The germline gives CDR1 MNHEY, CDR2 SMNVEV (reference sequence). The chain's CDR3 is CASREGLSSRNEQFF. The CDR3 region has the DNA TGTGCCAGCAGAGAGGGACTATCGTCCCGCAATGAGCAGTTCTTC.

The V and J genes are TRBV5-4 and TRBJ1-5, with D unclear. Germline CDR1 reads SGHNT; CDR2 reads YYREEE (reference sequence). The CDR3 spans 13 residues. V was shortened by 2 bases and J by 3 bases, with 6 bases between the two germline ends. DNA for the CDR3: TGTGCCAGCAGCTTAGCCCCCAATCAGCCCCAGCATTTT. Translated, it gives CASSLAPNQPQHF.

The CDR3 loop is CAWAPGGGYEQYF. The DNA for the CDR3 is TGTGCCTGGGCACCCGGGGGGGGCTACGAGCAGTACTTC. The chain couples TRBV30 to TRBJ2-7; 8 nucleotides agree with TRBD2. Germline V CDR1 and CDR2: GTSNPN, SVGIG (reference sequence). V lost 5 bases and J lost 3; bases outside the gene matches: 6. This CDR3 contains 13 residues.

V usage is TRBV5-8 and J usage is TRBJ1-1; 8 nucleotides line up with TRBD1. The CDR3 is made up of 15 amino acids. Trimming cost V 4 bases and J 4 bases; bases outside gene matches: 9. Germline V gives CDR1 SGHTS, CDR2 YDEGEE. This CDR3 is CASSLGQGGFTEAFF. The CDR3 DNA reads TGTGCCAGCAGCCTCGGACAGGGCGGATTCACTGAAGCTTTCTTT.

This clone showed up just a few times. V and J are TRBV6-5 and TRBJ1-4; possible D gene TRBD1, 5 bases. The CDR3 consists of 15 residues. Germline lookup yields CDR1 MNHEY and CDR2 SVGAGI. Trimming shortened V by 5 bases and J by 12 bases, and 22 bases separated the two germline ends. The DNA for the CDR3 is TGTGCCAGCAGTCTCCTAGAGGATAGCGGGGGTGAACTGTTTTTT. The encoded protein is CASSLLEDSGGELFF.

This clone was recorded only once. The J gene is TRBJ2-3, the V gene TRBV28, with D possibly being TRBD2 (6 bases). The CDR3 consists of 14 residues. Germline CDR1 reads MDHEN; CDR2 reads SYDVKM. Trimming stripped 7 bases from V and 0 bases from J, with 11 bases between. As DNA, the CDR3 is TGTGCCAGCATGTCGGGAGCTAGCACAGATACGCAGTATTTT. It is translated as CASMSGASTDTQYF. Full variable domain (remainder filled in from reference TRBV28 and TRBJ2-3): DVKVTQSSRYLVKRTGEKVFLECVQDMDHENMFWYRQDPGLGLRLIYFSYDVKMKEKGDIPEGYSVSREKKERFSLILESASTNQTSMYLCASMSGASTDTQYFGPGTRLTVL.

This chain links TRBV6-1 with TRBJ2-7; 10 positions match TRBD1. V lost 7 bases and J lost 1; bases outside the gene matches: 7. This CDR3 has 15 amino acids. The germline V gene encodes CDR1 MNHNS and CDR2 SASEGT. The chain's CDR3 is CASILDRGNSYEQYF. The CDR3 nucleotides are TGTGCCAGCATTCTGGACAGGGGGAATTCCTACGAGCAGTACTTC.

The chain combines TRBV10-2 with TRBJ2-5; 12 nucleotides align to TRBD2. The tail of the sequence fits TRBJ2-7 better, so the J call may be wrong. Looked up from germline, CDR1 is WSHSY and CDR2 is SAAADI. CDR3 size: 15 residues. CDR3 sequence (DNA): TGCGCCAGCAGTGTGCCCGGACTAGCGGGGTACGAGCAGTACTTC. The encoded protein is CASSVPGLAGYEQYF.

This chain joins TRBV28 and TRBJ1-4; D is perhaps TRBD1 (5 bases). CDR1 is MDHEN and CDR2 is SYDVKM in the germline V gene. This CDR3 is 15 amino acids long. V was pared by 6 bases and J by 2 bases, with 13 bases between. The CDR3: CASRPSGGTNEKLFF. DNA of the CDR3: TGTGCCAGCAGACCCAGCGGGGGGACTAATGAAAAACTGTTTTTT.

The V gene is TRBV11-1, the J gene TRBJ1-1; TRBD1 aligns across 7 bases. J gave up 2 bases and V 5 bases, and 8 bases lay outside the gene matches. The CDR3 is 15 amino acids. Per germline, CDR1 SGHAT and CDR2 FQDESV (reference sequence). CDR3 nucleotides: TGTGCCAGCAGCAAAAAGGGACAGTTCAACACTGAAGCTTTCTTT. Amino acids: CASSKKGQFNTEAFF.

This clone was counted between two and nine times. The rearrangement uses TRBV29-1 and TRBJ1-5; no clear D. The V end lost 6 bases, the J end lost 5 bases, and 14 bases lay between the germline ends. Germline V gene data show CDR1 as SQVTM and CDR2 as ANQGSEA. CDR3 length: 13 amino acids. The CDR3 here is CSVVASNDQPQHF. The CDR3 region has the DNA TGCAGCGTGGTGGCTTCGAATGATCAGCCCCAGCATTTT.

The chain has TRBV5-6 and TRBJ2-7; possible D gene TRBD2, 6 bases. The CDR3 extends over 16 amino acids. CDR1 is SGHDT and CDR2 is YYEEEE in the germline V gene. Trimming stripped 0 bases from V and 4 bases from J, with 17 bases between. The CDR3 bases are TGTGCCAGCAGCTTGGCCGGCGGGGCTTGGGGATACGAGCAGTACTTC. Its translation: CASSLAGGAWGYEQYF.

The rearrangement links TRBV4-2 to TRBJ1-2; possibly TRBD1 for D (5 bases). CDR1 is LGHNA, CDR2 YNFKEQ, per germline. The CDR3 runs 15 residues. V lost 0 bases to trimming and J lost 8 bases, with 16 bases between them. CDR3 coding DNA: TGTGCCAGCAGCCAAGAAGGGCAGGGAAATAAGGGCTACACCTTC. It codes for CASSQEGQGNKGYTF.

The rearrangement uses TRBV13 and TRBJ2-7; weak D call: TRBD1 (9 bases). V lost 5 bases, J lost 3 bases, and 20 bases lay in between. CDR1 and CDR2 (germline): PRHDT, FYEKMQ (reference sequence). This CDR3 comprises 16 residues. The CDR3 DNA reads as TGTGCCAGCAGCCGGGGGGGGACAGGGTCTGGCTACGAGCAGTACTTC. This sequence encodes CASSRGGTGSGYEQYF.

The chain links TRBV9 to TRBJ1-2; 7 bases are shared with TRBD1. Germline lookup yields CDR1 SGDLS and CDR2 YYNGEE. CDR3 length: 14 residues. V lost 0 bases to trimming and J lost 5 bases; unmatched junction nucleotides: 4. CDR3 in amino acids: CASSVGGTEYGYTF. The CDR3 region has the DNA TGTGCCAGCAGCGTAGGTGGGACAGAATATGGCTACACCTTC. The complete variable domain, with remaining parts taken from reference TRBV9 and TRBJ1-2, reads DSGVTQTPKHLITATGQRVTLRCSPRSGDLSVYWYQQSLDQGLQFLIQYYNGEERAKGNILERFSAQQFPDLHSELNLSSLELGDSALYFCASSVGGTEYGYTFGSGTRLTVV.

This rearrangement joins TRBV19 to TRBJ1-5; 11 nucleotides match TRBD1. CDR3 size: 14 residues. Per germline, CDR1 LNHDA and CDR2 SQIVND (reference sequence). Losses at the gene ends were 11 bases for V and 4 bases for J; bases not matched to a gene: 7. CDR3 nucleotide sequence: TGTGCCGGCGGACAGGGGGCCGTTAATCAGCCCCAGCATTTT. This sequence encodes CAGGQGAVNQPQHF.

This chain uses TRBV5-1 with TRBJ1-3; D is possibly TRBD1 (6 bases). V lost 2 bases, J lost 2 bases, and 11 bases lay in between. CDR3 length: 15 residues. Germline V lookup: CDR1 SGHRS, CDR2 YFSETQ. The CDR3 sequence: CASSLQGVTGNTIYF. The CDR3 DNA sequence: TGCGCCAGCAGCTTACAGGGTGTAACTGGAAACACCATATATTTT.

The CDR3 loop reads CAWMPPDRAYEQYF. In DNA, the CDR3 is TGTGCCTGGATGCCCCCAGACAGGGCCTACGAGCAGTACTTC. The chain recombines TRBV30 with TRBJ2-7; 7 bases match TRBD1. Germline CDR1 and CDR2: GTSNPN and SVGIG (reference sequence). The CDR3 runs 14 residues. With V trimmed by 4 bases and J by 2 bases, 8 bases remained unmatched. The whole variable domain, remainder taken from reference TRBV30 and TRBJ2-7, is SQTIHQWPATLVQPVGSPLSLECTVEGTSNPNLYWYRQAAGRGLQLLFYSVGIGQISSEVPQNLSASRPQDRQFILSSKKLLLSDSGFYLCAWMPPDRAYEQYFGPGTRLTVT.

This chain's CDR3 is CASSDGQPAYEQYF. The CDR3 nucleotides are TGTGCCAGCAGTGATGGACAGCCCGCCTACGAGCAGTACTTC. The chain links TRBV2 to TRBJ2-7; tentatively, D is TRBD1 (6 bases). Trimming cost V 3 bases and J 2 bases, with 11 bases left between them. The germline V gene encodes CDR1 SNHLY and CDR2 FYNNEI. The CDR3 spans 14 residues.

The V and J genes are TRBV6-1 and TRBJ2-2; 7 bases fit TRBD1. The germline V gene encodes CDR1 MNHNS and CDR2 SASEGT. J lost 5 bases, V lost 10 bases, and 10 bases had no gene match. The CDR3 spans 14 residues. For the CDR3, the DNA is TGTGCCACCCCCGGGACAGATAATACCGGGGAGCTGTTTTTT. Translated, it gives CATPGTDNTGELFF.

In DNA, the CDR3 is TGTGCCAGCAGCTTAGGGCTAACGGGGGGGCAGTTCTTC. It yields the protein CASSLGLTGGQFF. The rearrangement joins TRBV7-2 to TRBJ2-1; 7 positions agree with TRBD2. The germline V gene has CDR1 SGHTA and CDR2 FQGNSA. Trimming at V came to 1 base and at J to 12 bases, leaving 6 bases not matched to a gene. There are 13 residues in the CDR3.

The V gene is TRBV6-1, the J gene TRBJ1-5, with TRBD1 matching 7 bases. Losses at the gene ends were 9 bases for V and 2 bases for J; bases not matched to a gene: 4. Germline V gene data show CDR1 as MNHNS and CDR2 as SASEGT. The CDR3 extends over 13 amino acids. The chain's CDR3 is CASWGQRNQPQHF. For the CDR3, the DNA is TGTGCCAGTTGGGGACAGCGCAATCAGCCCCAGCATTTT.

The chain combines TRBV7-2 with TRBJ2-7, with 10 positions matching TRBD2. The CDR3 is 15 residues long. Trimming took 5 bases from V and 6 from J; bases not matched to a gene: 10. CDR1 is SGHTA and CDR2 is FQGNSA in the germline V gene. This CDR3 reads CASSPRTSGPGEQYF. CDR3 coding DNA: TGTGCCAGCAGCCCCCGGACTAGCGGTCCGGGCGAGCAGTACTTC.

This sequence joins TRBV5-1 and TRBJ2-2, with TRBD2 as a possible D gene (6 bases). The germline V and J ends were trimmed by 4 bases and 0 bases, with 13 bases remaining between them. The germline V gene encodes CDR1 SGHRS and CDR2 YFSETQ. The CDR3 loop spans 16 amino acids. CDR3 sequence (DNA): TGCGCCAGCAGCCCGCGGACTACCTCGAACACCGGGGAGCTGTTTTTT. It encodes CASSPRTTSNTGELFF. The full variable domain, with the rest looked up from reference TRBV5-1 and TRBJ2-2, is KAGVTQTPRYLIKTRGQQVTLSCSPISGHRSVSWYQQTPGQGLQFLFEYFSETQRNKGNFPGRFSGRQFSNSRSEMNVSTLELGDSALYLCASSPRTTSNTGELFFGEGSRLTVL.

This clone was found once. The rearrangement joins TRBV6-6 to TRBJ1-1; 9 bases align to TRBD1. J was trimmed by 5 bases and V by 7 bases; bases with no gene match: 14. CDR1 and CDR2 from the germline V gene are MNHNY and SVGAGI (reference sequence). The CDR3 length is 16 residues. CDR3 loop: CASTPGQGFLGTEAFF. The DNA for the CDR3 is TGTGCCAGCACCCCGGGACAGGGTTTCTTGGGGACTGAAGCTTTCTTT.

The chain has TRBV9 and TRBJ2-3, with 7 bases identical to TRBD1. In germline, CDR1 is SGDLS, CDR2 YYNGEE. The CDR3 is 14 amino acids. The J segment lost 0 bases and the V segment lost 2 bases, leaving 0 bases of the junction unmatched. The DNA for the CDR3 is TGTGCCAGCAGCGTGGGACAGAGCACAGATACGCAGTATTTT. Amino acid sequence: CASSVGQSTDTQYF.

This chain uses TRBV7-6 with TRBJ2-2; the match to TRBD2 covers 7 bases. J gave up 5 bases and V 3 bases, and 0 bases lay outside the gene matches. CDR1 and CDR2 (germline): SGHVS, FNYEAQ. This CDR3 is built from 13 residues. CDR3 region: CASSFSGTGELFF. DNA for the CDR3: TGTGCCAGCAGCTTTAGCGGGACCGGGGAGCTGTTTTTT.

The chain recombines TRBV30 with TRBJ2-1; 12 nucleotides align to TRBD2. The V and J ends lost 4 bases and 4 bases, in that order; junction bases with no gene match: 5. Germline V gene data show CDR1 as GTSNPN and CDR2 as SVGIG (reference sequence). The CDR3 totals 15 residues. The CDR3 DNA is TGTGCCTGGATTCCGGGACTAGCGGGTTACAATGAGCAGTTCTTC. The encoded protein is CAWIPGLAGYNEQFF.

This chain uses TRBV28 with TRBJ2-5; tentatively, D is TRBD1 (6 bases). CDR3 length: 14 residues. With 6 bases removed from V and 7 bases from J, the gap between germline ends came to 18 bases. The germline V gene has CDR1 MDHEN and CDR2 SYDVKM. DNA for the CDR3: TGTGCCAGCAGCTTCAGACAGGACTCGCGGACCCAGTACTTC. Translation gives CASSFRQDSRTQYF.